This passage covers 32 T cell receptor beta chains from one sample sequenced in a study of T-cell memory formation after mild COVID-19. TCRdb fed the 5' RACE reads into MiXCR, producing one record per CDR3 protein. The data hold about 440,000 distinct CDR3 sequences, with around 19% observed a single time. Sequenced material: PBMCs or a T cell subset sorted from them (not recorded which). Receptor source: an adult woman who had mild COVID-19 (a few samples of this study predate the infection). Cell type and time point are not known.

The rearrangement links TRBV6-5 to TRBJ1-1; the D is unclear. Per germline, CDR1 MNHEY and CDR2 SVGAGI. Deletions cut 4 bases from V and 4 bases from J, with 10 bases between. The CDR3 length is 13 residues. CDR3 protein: CASSSPVGTEAFF. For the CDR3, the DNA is TGTGCCAGCAGTTCTCCGGTGGGCACTGAAGCTTTCTTT.

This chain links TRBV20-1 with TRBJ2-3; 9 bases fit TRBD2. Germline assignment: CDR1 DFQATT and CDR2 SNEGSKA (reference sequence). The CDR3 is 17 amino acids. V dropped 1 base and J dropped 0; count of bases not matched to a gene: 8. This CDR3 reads CSARGSGRFGSTDTQYF. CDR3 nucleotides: TGCAGTGCTAGAGGTAGCGGGAGATTCGGGAGCACAGATACGCAGTATTTT.

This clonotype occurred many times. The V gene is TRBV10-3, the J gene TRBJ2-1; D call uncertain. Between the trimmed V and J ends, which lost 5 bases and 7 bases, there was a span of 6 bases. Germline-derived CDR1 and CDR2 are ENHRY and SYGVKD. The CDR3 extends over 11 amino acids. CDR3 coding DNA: TGTGCCATCAGTTTCAAGAATGAGCAGTTCTTC. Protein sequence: CAISFKNEQFF.

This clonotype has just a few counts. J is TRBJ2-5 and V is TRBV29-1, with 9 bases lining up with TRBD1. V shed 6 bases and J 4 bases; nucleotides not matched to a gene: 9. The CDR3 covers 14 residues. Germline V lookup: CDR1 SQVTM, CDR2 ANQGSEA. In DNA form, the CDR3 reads TGCAGCGTACAACAGGGGGCGCGGGGAGAGACCCAGTACTTC. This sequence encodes CSVQQGARGETQYF.

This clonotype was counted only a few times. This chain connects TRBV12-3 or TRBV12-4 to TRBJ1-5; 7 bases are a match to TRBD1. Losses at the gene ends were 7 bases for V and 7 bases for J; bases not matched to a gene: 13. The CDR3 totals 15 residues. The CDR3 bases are TGTGCCAGCACAGGGGGGAACAGGGGTAGACAGCCCCAGCATTTT. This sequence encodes CASTGGNRGRQPQHF.

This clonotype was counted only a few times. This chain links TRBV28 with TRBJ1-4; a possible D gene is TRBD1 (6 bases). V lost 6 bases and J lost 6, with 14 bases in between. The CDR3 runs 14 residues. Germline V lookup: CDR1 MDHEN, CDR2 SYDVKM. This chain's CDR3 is CASRTGGGDEKLFF. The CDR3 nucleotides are TGTGCCAGCAGAACTGGGGGGGGCGATGAAAAACTGTTTTTT.

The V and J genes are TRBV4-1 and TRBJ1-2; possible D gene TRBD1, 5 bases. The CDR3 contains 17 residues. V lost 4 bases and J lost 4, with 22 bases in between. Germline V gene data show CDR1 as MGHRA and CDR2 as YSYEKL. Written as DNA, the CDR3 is TGCGCCAGCAGCCTTCAATTTCCGGCAGGGAAGACCTATGGCTACACCTTC. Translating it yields CASSLQFPAGKTYGYTF.

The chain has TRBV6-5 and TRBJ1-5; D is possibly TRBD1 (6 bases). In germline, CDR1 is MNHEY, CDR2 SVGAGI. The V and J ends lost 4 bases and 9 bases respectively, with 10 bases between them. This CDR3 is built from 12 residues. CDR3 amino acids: CASSSTGAPQHF. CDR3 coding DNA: TGTGCCAGCAGTTCGACGGGGGCGCCCCAGCATTTT.

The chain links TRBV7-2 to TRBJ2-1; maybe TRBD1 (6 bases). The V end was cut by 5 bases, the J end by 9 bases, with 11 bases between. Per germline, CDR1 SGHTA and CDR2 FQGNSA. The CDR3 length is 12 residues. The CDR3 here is CASSRGIGEQFF. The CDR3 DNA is TGTGCCAGCAGCAGGGGGATCGGTGAGCAGTTCTTC.

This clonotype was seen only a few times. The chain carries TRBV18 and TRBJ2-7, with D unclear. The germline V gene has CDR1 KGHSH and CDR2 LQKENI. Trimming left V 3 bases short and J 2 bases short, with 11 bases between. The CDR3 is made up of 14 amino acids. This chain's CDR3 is CASSPGVMTYEQYF. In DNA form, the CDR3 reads TGTGCCAGCTCACCCGGAGTTATGACCTACGAGCAGTACTTC.

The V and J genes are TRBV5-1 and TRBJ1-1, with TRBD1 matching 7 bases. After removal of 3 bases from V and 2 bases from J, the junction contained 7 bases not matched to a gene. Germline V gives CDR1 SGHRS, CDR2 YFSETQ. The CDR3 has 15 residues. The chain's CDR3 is CASSSGQNLNTEAFF. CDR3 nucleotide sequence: TGCGCCAGCAGCTCGGGACAGAATTTAAACACTGAAGCTTTCTTT.

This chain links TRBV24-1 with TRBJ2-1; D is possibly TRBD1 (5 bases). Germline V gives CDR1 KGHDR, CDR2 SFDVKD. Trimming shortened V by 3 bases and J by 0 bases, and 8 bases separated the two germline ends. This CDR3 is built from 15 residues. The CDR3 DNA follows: TGTGCCACCAGTGATCCAGGGTCCTCCTACAATGAGCAGTTCTTC. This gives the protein CATSDPGSSYNEQFF.

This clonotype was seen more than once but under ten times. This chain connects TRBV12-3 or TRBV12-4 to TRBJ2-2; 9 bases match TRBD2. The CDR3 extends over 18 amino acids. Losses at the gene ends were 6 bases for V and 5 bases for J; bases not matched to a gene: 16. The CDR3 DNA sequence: TGTGCCAGCAGCCGGACAGTAGCGGGGGCCACGGGAACCGGGGAGCTGTTTTTT. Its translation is CASSRTVAGATGTGELFF.

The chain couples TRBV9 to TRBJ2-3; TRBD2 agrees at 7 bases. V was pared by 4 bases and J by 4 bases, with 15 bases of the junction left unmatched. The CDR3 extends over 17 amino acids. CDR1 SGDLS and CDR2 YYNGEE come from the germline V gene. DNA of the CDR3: TGTGCCAGCAGCCCCCTTCCCCGACTAGCTTTCGCAGATACGCAGTATTTT. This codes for CASSPLPRLAFADTQYF.

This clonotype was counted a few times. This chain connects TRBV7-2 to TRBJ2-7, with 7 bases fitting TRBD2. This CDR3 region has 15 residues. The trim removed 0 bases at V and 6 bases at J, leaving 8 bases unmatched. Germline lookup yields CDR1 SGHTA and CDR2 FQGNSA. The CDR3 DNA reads TGTGCCAGCAGCTTAGCGCTGGGGGGGGGAGGCGAGCAGTACTTC. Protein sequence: CASSLALGGGGEQYF.

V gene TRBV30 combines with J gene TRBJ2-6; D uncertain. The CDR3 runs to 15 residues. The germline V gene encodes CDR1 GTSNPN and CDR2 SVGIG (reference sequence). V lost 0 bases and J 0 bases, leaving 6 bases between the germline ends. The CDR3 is CAWSVGSSGANVLTF. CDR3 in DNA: TGTGCCTGGAGTGTGGGCAGCTCTGGGGCCAACGTCCTGACTTTC.

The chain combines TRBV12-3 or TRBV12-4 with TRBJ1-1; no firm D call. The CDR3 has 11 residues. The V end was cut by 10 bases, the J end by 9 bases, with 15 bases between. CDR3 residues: CATLERDKAFF. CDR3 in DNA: TGTGCCACCCTAGAACGAGACAAAGCTTTCTTT.

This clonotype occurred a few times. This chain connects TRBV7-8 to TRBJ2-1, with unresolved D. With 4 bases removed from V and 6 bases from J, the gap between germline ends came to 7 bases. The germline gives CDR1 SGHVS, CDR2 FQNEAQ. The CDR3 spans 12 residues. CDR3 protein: CASSSIFNEQFF. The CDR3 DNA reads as TGTGCCAGCAGCTCTATCTTCAATGAGCAGTTCTTC.

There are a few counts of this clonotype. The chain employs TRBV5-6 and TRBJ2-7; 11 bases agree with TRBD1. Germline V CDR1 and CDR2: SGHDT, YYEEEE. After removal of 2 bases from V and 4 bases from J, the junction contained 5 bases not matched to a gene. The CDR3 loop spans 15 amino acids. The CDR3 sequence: CASSFRDRGTYEQYF. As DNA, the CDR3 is TGTGCCAGCAGCTTCCGGGACAGGGGGACGTACGAGCAGTACTTC.

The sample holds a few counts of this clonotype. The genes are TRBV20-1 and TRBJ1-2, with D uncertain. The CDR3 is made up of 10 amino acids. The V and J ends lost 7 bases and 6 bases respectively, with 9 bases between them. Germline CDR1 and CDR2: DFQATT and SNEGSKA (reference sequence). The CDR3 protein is CSVPLHGYTF. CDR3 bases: TGCAGTGTGCCCCTCCATGGCTACACCTTC.

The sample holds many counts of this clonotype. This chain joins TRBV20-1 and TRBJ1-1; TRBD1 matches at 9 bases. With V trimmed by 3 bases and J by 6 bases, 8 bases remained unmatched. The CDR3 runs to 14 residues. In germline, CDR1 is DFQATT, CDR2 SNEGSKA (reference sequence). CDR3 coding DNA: TGCAGTGCTAGCGGAACAGGGGGCAGCGCTGAAGCTTTCTTT. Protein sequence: CSASGTGGSAEAFF.

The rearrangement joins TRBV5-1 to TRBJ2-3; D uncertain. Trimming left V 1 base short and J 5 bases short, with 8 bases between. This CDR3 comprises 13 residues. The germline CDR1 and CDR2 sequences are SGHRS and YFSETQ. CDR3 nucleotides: TGCGCCAGCAGCTTGTTTGTGGGAGATACGCAGTATTTT. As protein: CASSLFVGDTQYF. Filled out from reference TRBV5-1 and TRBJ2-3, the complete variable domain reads KAGVTQTPRYLIKTRGQQVTLSCSPISGHRSVSWYQQTPGQGLQFLFEYFSETQRNKGNFPGRFSGRQFSNSRSEMNVSTLELGDSALYLCASSLFVGDTQYFGPGTRLTVL.

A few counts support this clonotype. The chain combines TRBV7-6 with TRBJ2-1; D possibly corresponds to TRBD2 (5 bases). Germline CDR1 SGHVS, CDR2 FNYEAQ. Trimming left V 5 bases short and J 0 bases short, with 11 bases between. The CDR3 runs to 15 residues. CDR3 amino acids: CASSLSVGSYNEQFF. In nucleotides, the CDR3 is TGTGCCAGCAGCCTTAGCGTTGGCTCCTACAATGAGCAGTTCTTC.

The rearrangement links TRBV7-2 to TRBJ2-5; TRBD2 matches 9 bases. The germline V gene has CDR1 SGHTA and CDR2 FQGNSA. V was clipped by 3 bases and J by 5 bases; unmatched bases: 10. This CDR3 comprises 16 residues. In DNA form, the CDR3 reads TGTGCCAGCAGCTTCTCCATTAGCGGGAGAAGGGAGACCCAGTACTTC. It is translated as CASSFSISGRRETQYF.

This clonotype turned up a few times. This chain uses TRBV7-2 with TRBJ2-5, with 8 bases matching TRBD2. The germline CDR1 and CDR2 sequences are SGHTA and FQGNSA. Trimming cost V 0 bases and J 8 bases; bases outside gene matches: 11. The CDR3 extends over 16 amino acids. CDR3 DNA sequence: TGTGCCAGCAGCTTAGCCGATCCGGGACTAGGTAGAACCCAGTACTTC. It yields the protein CASSLADPGLGRTQYF.

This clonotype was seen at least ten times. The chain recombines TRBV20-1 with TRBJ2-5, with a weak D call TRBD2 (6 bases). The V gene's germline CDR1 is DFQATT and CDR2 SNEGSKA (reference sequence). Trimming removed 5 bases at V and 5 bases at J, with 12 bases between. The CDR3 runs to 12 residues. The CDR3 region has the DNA TGCAGTGCTTACCCTGGGGGGGAGACCCAGTACTTC. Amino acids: CSAYPGGETQYF.

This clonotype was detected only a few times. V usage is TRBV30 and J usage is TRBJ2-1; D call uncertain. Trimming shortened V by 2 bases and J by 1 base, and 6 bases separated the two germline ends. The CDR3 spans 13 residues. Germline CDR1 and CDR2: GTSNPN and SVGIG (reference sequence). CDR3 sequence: CAWSPRSYNEQFF. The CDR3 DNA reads TGTGCCTGGAGTCCCAGGTCCTACAATGAGCAGTTCTTC.

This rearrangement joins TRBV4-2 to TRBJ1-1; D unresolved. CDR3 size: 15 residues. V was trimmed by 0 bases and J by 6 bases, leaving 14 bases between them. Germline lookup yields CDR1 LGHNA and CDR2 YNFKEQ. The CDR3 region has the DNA TGTGCCAGCAGCCAAGAAAAGGGTGTGTACGCTGAAGCTTTCTTT. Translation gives CASSQEKGVYAEAFF.

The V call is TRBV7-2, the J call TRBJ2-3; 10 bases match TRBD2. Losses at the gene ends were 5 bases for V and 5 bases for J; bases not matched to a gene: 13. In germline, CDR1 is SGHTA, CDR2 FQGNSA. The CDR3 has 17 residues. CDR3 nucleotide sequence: TGTGCCAGCAGCCTTACCTGGCTAGCGGGGGTTGGAGATACGCAGTATTTT. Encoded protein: CASSLTWLAGVGDTQYF.

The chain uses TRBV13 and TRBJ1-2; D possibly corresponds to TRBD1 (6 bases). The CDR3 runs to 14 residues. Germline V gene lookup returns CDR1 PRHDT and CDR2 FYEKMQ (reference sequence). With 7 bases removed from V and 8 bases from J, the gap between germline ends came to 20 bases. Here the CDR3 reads CASTKGTPVGGYTF. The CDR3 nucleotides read TGTGCCAGCACGAAAGGGACACCCGTTGGAGGCTACACCTTC.

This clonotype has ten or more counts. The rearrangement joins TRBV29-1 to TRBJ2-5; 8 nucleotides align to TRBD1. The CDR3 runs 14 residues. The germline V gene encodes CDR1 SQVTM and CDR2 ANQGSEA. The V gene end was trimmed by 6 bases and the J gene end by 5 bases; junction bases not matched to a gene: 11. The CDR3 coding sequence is TGCAGCGTACGTGAGACAGGGGTTTTGGAGACCCAGTACTTC. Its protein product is CSVRETGVLETQYF.

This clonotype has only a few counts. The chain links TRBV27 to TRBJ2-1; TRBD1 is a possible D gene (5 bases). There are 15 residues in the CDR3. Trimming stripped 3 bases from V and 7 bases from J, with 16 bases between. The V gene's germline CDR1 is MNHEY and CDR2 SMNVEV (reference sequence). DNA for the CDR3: TGTGCCAGCAGTTTGGGGCAGTTTATCGGGAATGAGCAGTTCTTC. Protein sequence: CASSLGQFIGNEQFF.